What follows are 17 T cell receptor beta chains derived from one specimen sequenced in a study of shared clonotypes between healthy human individuals. The repertoire was sequenced with immunoSEQ multiplex PCR; TCRdb's copy has only in-frame clones and lacks some. Of some 240,000 clones listed, under 80% are singletons. The material sequenced was memory CD4+ T cells sorted from blood. As for subset: CD45RA-negative fraction. These receptors were obtained from a man aged 25 to 40 in good health.

CDR3 coding DNA: TGTGCCAGCAGTGTAGCAGAGAACTATGGCTACACCTTC. Encoded protein: CASSVAENYGYTF. V gene TRBV2 combines with J gene TRBJ1-2; D remains unclear. This CDR3 has 13 amino acids. The V gene's germline CDR1 is SNHLY and CDR2 FYNNEI. V was cut by 4 bases and J by 2 bases, with 8 bases left in between.

This chain uses TRBV11-2 with TRBJ2-7, with D tentatively TRBD2 (6 bases). Per germline, CDR1 SGHAT and CDR2 FQNNGV. Trimming pared 4 bases from V and 1 base from J, leaving 14 bases between. CDR3 length equals 15 residues. The CDR3 reads CASSWPAGTSYEQYF. CDR3 DNA: TGTGCCAGCAGCTGGCCGGCGGGAACGTCCTACGAGCAGTACTTC.

The V gene is TRBV19, the J gene TRBJ2-4, with D perhaps TRBD1 (5 bases). Trimming took off 5 bases at V and 0 bases at J, with 11 bases between the two ends. Germline lookup yields CDR1 LNHDA and CDR2 SQIVND (reference sequence). The CDR3 length is 15 residues. The CDR3 region has the DNA TGTGCCAGTAGTTATCAGGGAAAAGCCAAAAACATTCAGTACTTC. It specifies CASSYQGKAKNIQYF.

The chain joins TRBV10-1 to TRBJ2-1; 8 bases are shared with TRBD2. V dropped 3 bases and J dropped 5; count of bases not matched to a gene: 3. Germline CDR1 and CDR2: WNHNN and SYGVQD (reference sequence). This CDR3 comprises 14 residues. CDR3 DNA sequence: TGCGCCAGCAGTGAACTGCGGGAGGACAATGAGCAGTTCTTC. Protein sequence: CASSELREDNEQFF.

The CDR3 bases are TGTGCCAGCAGCTTAGCGGGGGGGGCCTACGAGCAGTACTTC. Translating gives CASSLAGGAYEQYF. The rearrangement links TRBV5-8 to TRBJ2-7; 10 bases line up with TRBD2. J lost 2 bases, V lost 2 bases, and 1 base had no gene match. Germline values: CDR1 SGHTS, CDR2 YDEGEE. The CDR3 has 14 amino acids. The variable domain in full, completed from reference TRBV5-8 and TRBJ2-7, reads EAGVTQSPTHLIKTRGQQATLRCSPISGHTSVYWYQQALGLGLQFLLWYDEGEERNRGNFPPRFSGRQFPNYSSELNVNALELEDSALYLCASSLAGGAYEQYFGPGTRLTVT.

This clone has more than one count but fewer than ten. The chain recombines TRBV20-1 with TRBJ1-1; unclear D gene. Germline V CDR1 and CDR2: DFQATT, SNEGSKA (reference sequence). The CDR3 contains 11 residues. V gave up 2 bases and J gave up 7 bases, with 8 bases separating them. The CDR3 sequence: CSARPRIEAFF. CDR3 sequence (DNA): TGCAGTGCTAGACCGCGGATTGAAGCTTTCTTT.

This chain joins TRBV10-3 and TRBJ2-5; D uncertain. Per germline, CDR1 ENHRY and CDR2 SYGVKD. This CDR3 spans 11 amino acids. The germline V and J ends were trimmed by 6 bases and 1 base, with 3 bases remaining between them. This chain's CDR3 is CAISAQETQYF. As DNA, the CDR3 is TGTGCCATCAGCGCCCAAGAGACCCAGTACTTC.

This clone has only one observation. V gene TRBV28 combines with J gene TRBJ1-4; no clear D gene. Trimming stripped 8 bases from V and 6 bases from J, with 10 bases between. Germline loops: CDR1 MDHEN, CDR2 SYDVKM. This CDR3 is built from 12 residues. The CDR3 loop reads CASRLGHEKLFF. Here the CDR3 DNA reads TGTGCCAGCCGACTCGGGCATGAAAAACTGTTTTTT.

This clone has just a few counts. The chain joins TRBV2 to TRBJ1-1, with D maybe TRBD1 (5 bases). Trimming stripped 8 bases from V and 5 bases from J, with 21 bases between. Germline CDR1 reads SNHLY; CDR2 reads FYNNEI. The CDR3 is 15 amino acids. The CDR3 DNA reads as TGTGCCAGCGGGAAAGGAAACTCGGGGGGGACTGAAGCTTTCTTT. Its protein is CASGKGNSGGTEAFF.

The chain carries TRBV7-2 and TRBJ2-7, with 7 bases that match TRBD1. There are 12 residues in the CDR3. V shed 5 bases, J shed 7 bases, and the junction held 5 bases outside the gene matches. Germline values: CDR1 SGHTA, CDR2 FQGNSA. The chain's CDR3 is CASSIQTGEQYF. The DNA for the CDR3 is TGTGCCAGCAGCATCCAGACAGGGGAGCAGTACTTC.

This chain uses TRBV18 with TRBJ2-2; 11 positions agree with TRBD2. Trimming at V came to 6 bases and at J to 0 bases, leaving 15 bases not matched to a gene. From germline, CDR1 is KGHSH and CDR2 LQKENI. The CDR3 has 20 residues. The CDR3 coding sequence is TGTGCCAGCTCCCTTCTAACGGGCCTAGCGGGAGGCGCGAACACCGGGGAGCTGTTTTTT. Protein product: CASSLLTGLAGGANTGELFF.

This chain uses TRBV5-1 with TRBJ2-3; D is unresolved. Germline V gene sequence: CDR1 SGHRS, CDR2 YFSETQ. Deletions cut 2 bases from V and 0 bases from J, with 10 bases between. The CDR3 contains 15 residues. This CDR3 reads CASSFDHTSTDTQYF. CDR3 coding DNA: TGCGCCAGCAGCTTCGACCACACTAGCACAGATACGCAGTATTTT.

The gene calls are TRBV5-1 and TRBJ2-1; D not certain. The V gene lost 0 bases and the J gene lost 5 bases, with 9 bases spanning the gap. CDR1 is SGHRS and CDR2 is YFSETQ in the germline V gene. This CDR3 comprises 14 residues. CDR3 sequence: CASSLVSVNNEQFF. CDR3 nucleotide sequence: TGCGCCAGCAGCTTGGTTTCCGTTAACAATGAGCAGTTCTTC. Looking up the rest from reference TRBV5-1 and TRBJ2-1 gives the full variable domain: KAGVTQTPRYLIKTRGQQVTLSCSPISGHRSVSWYQQTPGQGLQFLFEYFSETQRNKGNFPGRFSGRQFSNSRSEMNVSTLELGDSALYLCASSLVSVNNEQFFGPGTRLTVL.

The chain uses TRBV27 and TRBJ2-3; 8 nucleotides agree with TRBD2. This CDR3 region has 17 residues. V shed 6 bases, J shed 1 base, and the junction held 12 bases outside the gene matches. Germline CDR1 and CDR2: MNHEY and SMNVEV (reference sequence). The CDR3 DNA is TGTGCCAGCAGGTACAGCGTGCGGGGGGCTGGCACAGATACGCAGTATTTT. Translated, it gives CASRYSVRGAGTDTQYF.

A few counts support this clone. CDR3 coding DNA: TGTGCCAGCAGTTACCAGGAAGGCCGGCTTGAGCAGTACTTC. It translates to CASSYQEGRLEQYF. This chain uses TRBV6-5 with TRBJ2-7; D remains ambiguous. CDR1 is MNHEY, CDR2 SVGAGI, per germline. This CDR3 spans 14 amino acids. The V end was cut by 2 bases, the J end by 7 bases, with 15 bases between.

A single count supports this clone. The J gene is TRBJ2-1, the V gene TRBV10-2; perhaps TRBD1 as D (6 bases). This CDR3 spans 15 amino acids. Trimming pared 0 bases from V and 9 bases from J, leaving 15 bases between. Germline V CDR1 and CDR2: WSHSY, SAAADI. The CDR3 region is CASSESGGHRLEQFF. The DNA of the CDR3 is TGCGCCAGCAGTGAGTCTGGGGGCCATCGGCTTGAGCAGTTCTTC.

This clone was detected a few times. The gene calls are TRBV6-5 and TRBJ2-7; 10 nucleotides line up with TRBD1. The V and J ends lost 6 bases and 4 bases, in that order; junction bases with no gene match: 6. CDR3 length: 14 residues. Germline V CDR1 and CDR2: MNHEY, SVGAGI. CDR3 nucleotides: TGTGCCAGCAGCCACGGACAGGGGGGTTACGAGCAGTACTTC. This encodes CASSHGQGGYEQYF.